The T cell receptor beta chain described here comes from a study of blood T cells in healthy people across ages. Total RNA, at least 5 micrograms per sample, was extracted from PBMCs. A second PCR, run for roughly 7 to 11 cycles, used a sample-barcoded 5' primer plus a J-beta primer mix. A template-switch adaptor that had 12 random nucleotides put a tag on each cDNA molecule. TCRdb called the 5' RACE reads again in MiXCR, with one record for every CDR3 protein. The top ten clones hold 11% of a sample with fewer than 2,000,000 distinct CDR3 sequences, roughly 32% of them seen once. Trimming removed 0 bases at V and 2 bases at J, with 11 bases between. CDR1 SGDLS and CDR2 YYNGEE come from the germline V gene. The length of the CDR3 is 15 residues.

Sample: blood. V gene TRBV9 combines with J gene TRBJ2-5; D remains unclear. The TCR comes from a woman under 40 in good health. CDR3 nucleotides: TGTGCCAGCAGCGTAGATGCCCTCTCGCAAGAGACCCAGTACTTC. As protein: CASSVDALSQETQYF.